These 14 T cell receptor beta chains share one sample of origin, sequenced in a study of blood T cell repertoires in COVID-19. This table comes from immunoSEQ multiplex PCR, and its TCRdb copy is limited to in-frame clones, with some not included. This sample has around 190,000 clones, with 82% found just once. Input material: peripheral blood. The receptors here all came from a woman in her fifties or sixties with COVID-19, enrolled during active disease.

This chain links TRBV19 with TRBJ1-5; the match to TRBD1 covers 7 bases. This CDR3 comprises 13 residues. The germline V gene has CDR1 LNHDA and CDR2 SQIVND (reference sequence). The junction had 2 bases not matched to a gene; V was cut back by 4 bases and J by 5 bases. The DNA for the CDR3 is TGTGCCAGTAGTAAACAGGGGTATCAGCCCCAGCATTTT. It codes for CASSKQGYQPQHF.

The CDR3 is CASSIVGGTSGANVLTF. CDR3 bases: TGTGCCAGTAGTATAGTTGGAGGGACCTCTGGGGCCAACGTCCTGACTTTC. The genes are TRBV19 and TRBJ2-6; D is perhaps TRBD2 (6 bases). Looked up from germline, CDR1 is LNHDA and CDR2 is SQIVND (reference sequence). The V and J ends lost 1 base and 0 bases respectively, with 10 bases between them. The CDR3 totals 17 residues.

The chain has TRBV6-1 and TRBJ1-2; the match to TRBD1 covers 7 bases. Germline trimming cut 0 bases from V and 4 bases from J; bases unmatched to any gene: 5. The CDR3 length is 15 residues. Germline V gene sequence: CDR1 MNHNS, CDR2 SASEGT. The CDR3 loop is CASSEARQGFYGYTF. In DNA form, the CDR3 reads TGTGCCAGCAGTGAAGCGCGACAGGGCTTCTATGGCTACACCTTC.

The gene calls are TRBV30 and TRBJ1-2; no clear D gene. From germline, CDR1 is GTSNPN and CDR2 SVGIG (reference sequence). This CDR3 comprises 11 residues. The CDR3 DNA follows: TGTGCTCTCACGATAGCTTATGGCTACACCTTC. Protein sequence: CALTIAYGYTF. Full variable domain (outside the CDR3, taken from reference TRBV30 and TRBJ1-2): SQTIHQWPATLVQPVGSPLSLECTVEGTSNPNLYWYRQAAGRGLQLLFYSVGIGQISSEVPQNLSASRPQDRQFILSSKKLLLSDSGFYLCALTIAYGYTFGSGTRLTVV.

This clone has a single count. The V gene is TRBV29-1, the J gene TRBJ2-7; weak D call: TRBD2 (5 bases). This CDR3 has 11 amino acids. Germline-derived CDR1 and CDR2 are SQVTM and ANQGSEA. The CDR3 DNA reads TGCGGCGGACTCTGGCACTACGAGCAGTACTTC. Amino acid sequence: CGGLWHYEQYF.

This clone turned up a few times. The chain uses TRBV18 and TRBJ1-2; 7 bases are a match to TRBD1. V shed 3 bases, J shed 7 bases, and the junction held 2 bases outside the gene matches. CDR1 KGHSH and CDR2 LQKENI come from the germline V gene. The CDR3 sequence is 12 residues long. For the CDR3, the DNA is TGTGCCAGCTCACCGGCAGGGGGTGGCTACACCTTC. Translated, it gives CASSPAGGGYTF.

V is TRBV7-8 and J is TRBJ1-1; 7 bases are a match to TRBD1. Looked up from germline, CDR1 is SGHVS and CDR2 is FQNEAQ. The CDR3 runs to 13 residues. Unmatched junction bases numbered 5, after V lost 1 base and J lost 9 bases. The CDR3 sequence is CASSLDRDSQAFF. Written as DNA, the CDR3 is TGTGCCAGCAGCTTAGACCGGGACAGCCAAGCTTTCTTT.

The V call is TRBV6-2 or TRBV6-3, the J call TRBJ2-1, with 8 nucleotides matching TRBD2. The CDR3 runs to 15 residues. Germline CDR1 is MNHEY and CDR2 is SVGEGT. Trimming cost V 6 bases and J 3 bases; bases outside gene matches: 7. The CDR3 bases are TGTGCCAGCAGCTTTAGCGGGGAATTCTACAATGAGCAGTTCTTC. This translates into CASSFSGEFYNEQFF.

The chain uses TRBV6-2 or TRBV6-3 and TRBJ2-7, with TRBD2 matching 10 bases. Germline loops: CDR1 MNHEY, CDR2 SVGEGT. The CDR3 contains 16 residues. After removal of 5 bases from V and 4 bases from J, the junction contained 11 bases not matched to a gene. The DNA for the CDR3 is TGTGCCAGCAGTACCCCCGGAACTAGCGGGAAGTACGAGCAGTACTTC. Protein: CASSTPGTSGKYEQYF.

J is TRBJ2-3 and V is TRBV5-1, with a possible D match to TRBD2 (5 bases). V was shortened by 0 bases and J by 4 bases, with 9 bases between the two germline ends. From germline, CDR1 is SGHRS and CDR2 YFSETQ. CDR3 length: 14 residues. In nucleotides, the CDR3 is TGCGCCAGCAGCTTGGATACTAGACCAGATACGCAGTATTTT. As protein: CASSLDTRPDTQYF.

The chain couples TRBV3-1 (or the pseudogene TRBV3-2) to TRBJ1-5, with D possibly matching TRBD1 (5 bases). Trimming pared 5 bases from V and 1 base from J, leaving 9 bases between. Germline assignment: CDR1 LGHDT and CDR2 YNNKEL (reference sequence). This CDR3 spans 14 amino acids. The CDR3 coding sequence is TGTGCCAGCAGCTTAGCAGGGAGCAATCAGCCCCAGCATTTT. Protein sequence: CASSLAGSNQPQHF.

This chain connects TRBV19 to TRBJ2-7; 10 bases align to TRBD2. The ends lost 1 base at V and 6 bases at J; junction bases unmatched: 12. Germline CDR1 LNHDA, CDR2 SQIVND (reference sequence). The length of the CDR3 is 17 residues. The CDR3 nucleotides are TGTGCCAGTAGTATAGGGCCCAGGGGGCTAGCGGGAGCCGAGCAGTACTTC. It translates to CASSIGPRGLAGAEQYF.

Only one count was recorded for this clone. It may be a read error: a sequence one base away is much more abundant. J is TRBJ2-3 and V is TRBV11-3; unclear D gene. Germline loops: CDR1 SGHNT, CDR2 YENEEA. The CDR3 is 14 amino acids. Trimming removed 0 bases from V and 0 bases from J, with 4 bases in between. The CDR3 nucleotides read TGTGCCAGCAGCTTAGAGACTAGCACAGATACGCAGTATTTT. It specifies CASSLETSTDTQYF.

Only one count was recorded for this clone. The chain carries TRBV3-1 (or the pseudogene TRBV3-2) and TRBJ2-2; 8 nucleotides line up with TRBD2. The V gene's germline CDR1 is LGHDT and CDR2 YNNKEL (reference sequence). This CDR3 contains 18 residues. Trimming cost V 0 bases and J 3 bases; bases outside gene matches: 9. CDR3 DNA: TGTGCCAGCAGCCAAGAATGGTCCGGGGGGGGACACACCGGGGAGCTGTTTTTT. This sequence encodes CASSQEWSGGGHTGELFF.